Below, 21 T cell receptor beta chains from the same sample are listed, as sequenced in a study of T cell changes during pregnancy in multiple sclerosis. TCRdb's table, derived via immunoSEQ multiplex PCR, lists solely in-frame clones and lacks some. This repertoire shows around 56,000 clones, about nine tenths found once; its top ten account for roughly 0.4%. The sequencing here drew on CD4+ T cells from peripheral blood mononuclear cells, taken in the third trimester of pregnancy. These receptors all stem from a female donor with multiple sclerosis, enrolled in a pregnancy study.

The V and J genes are TRBV5-8 and TRBJ2-5; 12 bases fit TRBD2. The CDR3 runs 16 residues. In germline, CDR1 is SGHTS, CDR2 YDEGEE. V was clipped by 4 bases and J by 4 bases; unmatched bases: 8. The CDR3: CASSPRLTSGGETQYF. In DNA form, the CDR3 reads TGTGCCAGCAGCCCCAGACTGACTAGCGGGGGAGAGACCCAGTACTTC.

The chain links TRBV4-1 to TRBJ2-7, with 10 bases lining up with TRBD2. J lost 0 bases, V lost 4 bases, and 9 bases had no gene match. The germline V gene encodes CDR1 MGHRA and CDR2 YSYEKL. The CDR3 runs 17 residues. CDR3 sequence: CASSRSGTSDSSYEQYF. The CDR3 DNA is TGCGCCAGCAGCCGATCCGGGACTAGCGATTCCTCCTACGAGCAGTACTTC.

This clone was recorded only once. This chain links TRBV10-3 with TRBJ2-3, with D uncertain. V lost 10 bases and J lost 3, with 14 bases in between. Per the germline V gene, CDR1 is ENHRY and CDR2 is SYGVKD. The CDR3 consists of 13 residues. The CDR3 coding sequence is TGTGCCACCTCGGTCGGAGCAACAGATACGCAGTATTTT. Its protein product is CATSVGATDTQYF.

This clone was detected only once. The chain carries TRBV6-1 and TRBJ1-1, with D perhaps TRBD1 (6 bases). The germline V gene encodes CDR1 MNHNS and CDR2 SASEGT. V dropped 2 bases and J dropped 1 base, with 14 bases sitting between them. This CDR3 comprises 16 residues. CDR3 amino acids: CASSEPGQLANTEAFF. In nucleotides, the CDR3 is TGTGCCAGCAGTGAACCCGGACAGTTAGCGAACACTGAAGCTTTCTTT.

The V call is TRBV11-2, the J call TRBJ2-3, with D maybe TRBD2 (6 bases). The CDR3 spans 12 residues. The germline V gene has CDR1 SGHAT and CDR2 FQNNGV. Deletions cut 5 bases from V and 8 bases from J, with 11 bases between. The CDR3 region has the DNA TGTGCCAGCAGCCGGGACTTGTCTACGCAGTATTTT. Encoded protein: CASSRDLSTQYF.

The chain is built from TRBV12-5 and TRBJ1-2; no clear D gene. CDR3 length equals 16 residues. The V and J ends lost 1 base and 4 bases respectively, with 16 bases between them. Germline loops: CDR1 LGHNT, CDR2 FRNRAP. The CDR3 DNA sequence: TGTGCTAGTGGTTTGGGCCGGGTTCAGGCGGGCTATGGCTACACCTTC. As protein: CASGLGRVQAGYGYTF.

The chain links TRBV7-3 to TRBJ1-1; TRBD1 might be the D (5 bases). This CDR3 is built from 13 residues. The germline gives CDR1 SGHTA, CDR2 FQGTGA. V was pared by 3 bases and J by 3 bases, with 8 bases between. The chain's CDR3 is CASSLQQDTEAFF. CDR3 sequence (DNA): TGTGCCAGCAGCTTGCAACAGGACACTGAAGCTTTCTTT.

V usage is TRBV29-1 and J usage is TRBJ1-2; TRBD1 matches 8 bases. The V segment lost 4 bases and the J segment 4 bases; nucleotides outside the gene matches: 8. Germline V CDR1 and CDR2: SQVTM, ANQGSEA. The CDR3 is made up of 14 amino acids. Written as DNA, the CDR3 is TGCAGCGTTGTAGGACAGGGAGGAAGCTATGGCTACACCTTC. This translates into CSVVGQGGSYGYTF.

This chain links TRBV6-1 with TRBJ2-2, with 10 bases identical to TRBD1. CDR3 length: 15 residues. CDR1 and CDR2 (germline): MNHNS, SASEGT. V shed 8 bases, J shed 3 bases, and the junction held 6 bases outside the gene matches. This chain's CDR3 is CASVAGTGDTGELFF. In DNA, the CDR3 is TGTGCCAGCGTAGCCGGGACAGGGGACACCGGGGAGCTGTTTTTT.

The chain has TRBV2 and TRBJ1-5; D is ambiguous. Germline lookup yields CDR1 SNHLY and CDR2 FYNNEI. The V gene lost 7 bases and the J gene lost 5 bases, with 12 bases spanning the gap. The CDR3 runs to 13 residues. Here the CDR3 DNA reads TGTGCCAGCATCGCCGAAATAGATCAGCCCCAGCATTTT. Its translation: CASIAEIDQPQHF.

The DNA of the CDR3 is TGTGCCAGCGGCGGACTAGCGGAAGGGGCAGATACGCAGTATTTT. Its protein product is CASGGLAEGADTQYF. This chain joins TRBV2 and TRBJ2-3; 10 nucleotides line up with TRBD2. Germline CDR1 reads SNHLY; CDR2 reads FYNNEI. This CDR3 contains 15 residues. Trimming at V came to 8 bases and at J to 4 bases, leaving 9 bases not matched to a gene.

The chain recombines TRBV25-1 with TRBJ1-2; D uncertain. V was clipped by 4 bases and J by 1 base, with 10 bases between them. This CDR3 spans 14 amino acids. Germline CDR1 is MGHDK and CDR2 is SYGVNS. The DNA of the CDR3 is TGTGCCAGCAGTGTACTCGGACTTAACTATGGCTACACCTTC. Its translation: CASSVLGLNYGYTF.

The V and J genes are TRBV5-1 and TRBJ2-3; 9 bases map to TRBD1. CDR1 SGHRS and CDR2 YFSETQ come from the germline V gene. The CDR3 is 14 residues long. The trim removed 1 base at V and 4 bases at J, leaving 1 base unmatched. For the CDR3, the DNA is TGCGCCAGCAGCTTGACAGGGGGCGCAGATACGCAGTATTTT. Translated, it gives CASSLTGGADTQYF.

The chain is built from TRBV19 and TRBJ2-1, with 12 bases matching TRBD2. Germline CDR1 is LNHDA and CDR2 is SQIVND (reference sequence). There are 18 residues in the CDR3. V gave up 5 bases and J gave up 10 bases; unmatched junction bases: 18. CDR3 sequence: CASSYMEWRLAGGREQFF. CDR3 coding DNA: TGTGCCAGTAGTTACATGGAATGGCGCCTAGCGGGAGGGCGGGAGCAGTTCTTC.

This clone came up once. The rearrangement uses TRBV10-3 and TRBJ2-7, with TRBD2 matching 9 bases. CDR1 is ENHRY and CDR2 is SYGVKD in the germline V gene. This CDR3 spans 14 amino acids. The V and J ends lost 0 bases and 5 bases, in that order; junction bases with no gene match: 2. The CDR3 bases are TGTGCCATCAGTGAGTCCGGGACTAGCAACGAGCAGTACTTC. Protein product: CAISESGTSNEQYF.

The CDR3 DNA reads as TGTGCCAGCAGTTACGAGACAGGCGTGGGCGGGGAGCTGTTTTTT. Translating it yields CASSYETGVGGELFF. The chain carries TRBV6-5 and TRBJ2-2; a weak D match, TRBD1 (6 bases). The CDR3 covers 15 residues. CDR1 is MNHEY, CDR2 SVGAGI, per germline. Trimming took 2 bases from V and 7 from J, leaving 14 bases between them.

This chain connects TRBV30 to TRBJ1-2; no firm D call. V lost 3 bases and J 4 bases, leaving 12 bases between the germline ends. The CDR3 is 13 amino acids. Looked up from germline, CDR1 is GTSNPN and CDR2 is SVGIG (reference sequence). The CDR3 spells CAWSPAGIYGYTF. The DNA of the CDR3 is TGTGCCTGGAGCCCAGCGGGCATCTATGGCTACACCTTC.

The V and J genes are TRBV6-5 and TRBJ1-1; D is unresolved. The CDR3 consists of 15 residues. The ends were cut back, 0 bases at V and 3 bases at J, with 11 bases in the middle. Germline V lookup: CDR1 MNHEY, CDR2 SVGAGI. CDR3 amino acids: CASSYSIPADTEAFF. The DNA of the CDR3 is TGTGCCAGCAGTTACTCGATTCCGGCGGACACTGAAGCTTTCTTT.

J is TRBJ2-2 and V is TRBV21-1; whether TRBD2, the table's D call, matches the DNA was not checked. TRBV21-1 is given as a pseudogene. This CDR3 is 18 amino acids long. The CDR3 DNA follows: TGTGCCAGCAGCAAACCGGCCGTTCGCGCGGGGGGGCCCGGGGAGCTGTTTTTT. Translating it yields CASSKPAVRAGGPGELFF.

V is TRBV11-2 and J is TRBJ2-1, with TRBD1 identical over 7 bases. Per the germline V gene, CDR1 is SGHAT and CDR2 is FQNNGV. CDR3 length equals 13 residues. Trimming removed 5 bases from V and 16 bases from J; junction bases left unmatched: 14. This chain's CDR3 is CASSLRQGAMDFF. As DNA, the CDR3 is TGTGCCAGCAGCCTTAGACAGGGCGCAATGGATTTCTTC.

V usage is TRBV5-4 and J usage is TRBJ2-1; 13 bases are a match to TRBD2. The CDR3 runs to 17 residues. With 4 bases clipped from V and 5 bases from J, the junction kept 9 bases outside the gene matches. Germline CDR1 reads SGHNT; CDR2 reads YYREEE (reference sequence). The CDR3 nucleotides are TGTGCCAGCAGCCCCGGAGGGACTAGCGGGACAGACAATGAGCAGTTCTTC. Encoded protein: CASSPGGTSGTDNEQFF.